This TCR beta chain is from a study of cytomegalovirus exposure and HLA in healthy donors. The study's findings and limits: Reports state that TCR beta sequences accurately predicted most subjects' HLA-A and HLA-B alleles. Later work found most CMV-associated TCR beta chains apparently HLA-restricted. Solely CMV serostatus was available to characterize immune exposure. About 87% or about 30% of the time was how often most TCR beta V segments were productive, according to an earlier analysis.

60 Vbeta and 13 Jbeta primers were used in PCR. TCRdb's table, derived via immunoSEQ multiplex PCR, lists solely in-frame clones and lacks some. The data show roughly 100,000 clones, 83% seen once. The CDR3 has 13 amino acids. Concerning this clone: Its antigen is still unknown.

This clonotype originated in a man younger than 35 in good health and CMV-seronegative. The rearrangement joins TRBV21-1 to TRBJ1-1; the DNA was not used to check the table's D call, TRBD1. TRBV21-1 is a listed pseudogene. The specimen sequenced was PBMCs. CDR3 in DNA: TGTGCCAGCAGCGAAAGGAAGGGGACTGAAGCTTTCTTT. Residues: CASSERKGTEAFF.